This T cell receptor (beta chain) was documented in a study of control samples from healthy donors and cancer patients. V dropped 5 bases and J dropped 5 bases, with 12 bases sitting between them. Germline V gene data show CDR1 as SGHVS and CDR2 as FQNEAQ. The CDR3 totals 13 residues. Assay: immunoSEQ multiplex PCR; the TCRdb copy retains only in-frame clones and omits some. The sample has around 42,000 clones, 94% seen once. The receptor's source is a man between 60 and 75 years old in good health. The V call is TRBV7-8, the J call TRBJ1-2; D is unclear. The specimen sequenced was blood. This CDR3 reads CASSEPFGYGYTF. The CDR3 DNA is TGTGCCAGCAGCGAGCCATTTGGGTATGGCTACACCTTC.